The rows below give T cell receptor beta chains drawn from one sample of a study of shared clonotypes between healthy human individuals. Assay used: immunoSEQ multiplex PCR; TCRdb lists only in-frame clones, some missing. The table has 1.5 million to 1.9 million clones, 95% to 99% seen once. Sequencing was done on a sample of naive CD4+ T cells sorted from blood. Source of these receptors: a man aged 30 to 45 in good health. Each CDR3 is given with its conserved first and last residue. D genes are given only for firm matches. Size is stated for part of the rows, as once, few or many counts, or as a class when the clone is expanded.

d_gene: -; v_gene: TRBV7-9; abundance: once; j_gene: TRBJ1-1; CDR3aa: CASSSFGTQNTEAFF; CDR3nt: TGTGCCAGCAGCTCTTTCGGGACACAGAACACTGAAGCTTTCTTT
d_gene: -; v_gene: TRBV2; abundance: -; j_gene: TRBJ1-3; CDR3aa: CASSEALRAAGNTIYF; CDR3nt: TGTGCCAGCAGTGAAGCGCTGCGGGCCGCTGGAAACACCATATATTTT
d_gene: TRBD2; v_gene: TRBV28; abundance: -; j_gene: TRBJ2-1; CDR3aa: CASSIPGLAEYNEQFF; CDR3nt: TGTGCCAGCAGCATCCCGGGACTAGCGGAGTACAATGAGCAGTTCTTC
d_gene: -; v_gene: TRBV28; abundance: -; j_gene: TRBJ2-3; CDR3aa: CASSGATGIDTQYF; CDR3nt: TGTGCCAGCAGTGGGGCCACTGGGATAGATACGCAGTATTTT
d_gene: -; v_gene: TRBV14; abundance: once; j_gene: TRBJ2-7; CDR3aa: CASSLLGPYEQYF; CDR3nt: TGTGCCAGCAGCCTCCTGGGGCCCTACGAGCAGTACTTC
d_gene: TRBD2; v_gene: TRBV5-1; abundance: -; j_gene: TRBJ2-1; CDR3aa: CASSPEAGDSYNEQFF; CDR3nt: TGCGCCAGCAGCCCCGAAGCGGGAGACTCCTACAATGAGCAGTTCTTC
d_gene: -; v_gene: TRBV29-1; abundance: -; j_gene: TRBJ1-2; CDR3aa: CSVHGGNGYTF; CDR3nt: TGCAGCGTTCACGGGGGTAATGGCTACACCTTC
d_gene: TRBD1; v_gene: TRBV18; abundance: -; j_gene: TRBJ2-6; CDR3aa: CASSSTGTGVSGANVLTF; CDR3nt: TGTGCCAGCTCATCGACCGGGACAGGGGTTAGTGGGGCCAACGTCCTGACTTTC
d_gene: TRBD1; v_gene: TRBV4-3; abundance: -; j_gene: TRBJ1-2; CDR3aa: CASSQEARGQAYGYTF; CDR3nt: TGCGCCAGCAGCCAAGAGGCGAGAGGACAGGCCTATGGCTACACCTTC
d_gene: -; v_gene: TRBV2; abundance: once; j_gene: TRBJ2-4; CDR3aa: CASSGPFYRGNIQYF; CDR3nt: TGTGCCAGCTCAGGACCGTTCTATAGGGGAAACATTCAGTACTTC
d_gene: -; v_gene: TRBV18; abundance: -; j_gene: TRBJ2-5; CDR3aa: CASSPRKTETQYF; CDR3nt: TGTGCCAGCTCACCTCGGAAGACGGAGACCCAGTACTTC
d_gene: TRBD1; v_gene: TRBV27; abundance: -; j_gene: TRBJ1-5; CDR3aa: CASSPGTGEPKSNQPQHF; CDR3nt: TGTGCCAGCAGTCCCGGGACAGGGGAACCCAAAAGCAATCAGCCCCAGCATTTT
d_gene: -; v_gene: TRBV9; abundance: -; j_gene: TRBJ1-3; CDR3aa: CASSPQTAGNTIYF; CDR3nt: TGTGCCAGCAGCCCCCAAACAGCCGGAAACACCATATATTTT
d_gene: -; v_gene: TRBV30; abundance: -; j_gene: TRBJ1-1; CDR3aa: CAWSRGRGTTEAFF; CDR3nt: TGTGCCTGGAGTCGTGGGAGGGGCACCACTGAAGCTTTCTTT
d_gene: -; v_gene: TRBV7-7; abundance: -; j_gene: TRBJ2-5; CDR3aa: CASSFGGLETQYF; CDR3nt: TGTGCCAGCAGCTTTGGGGGGCTTGAGACCCAGTACTTC
d_gene: -; v_gene: TRBV29-1; abundance: -; j_gene: TRBJ1-2; CDR3aa: CSVAWDVLGYTF; CDR3nt: TGCAGCGTTGCCTGGGACGTCTTGGGCTACACCTTC
d_gene: -; v_gene: TRBV18; abundance: -; j_gene: TRBJ2-4; CDR3aa: CASSQGSSKNIQYF; CDR3nt: TGTGCCAGCTCCCAGGGTTCGTCCAAAAACATTCAGTACTTC
d_gene: TRBD1; v_gene: TRBV15; abundance: -; j_gene: TRBJ1-5; CDR3aa: CATSRDRRQGDQPQHF; CDR3nt: TGTGCCACCAGCAGAGATCGACGACAGGGGGATCAGCCCCAGCATTTT
d_gene: TRBD1; v_gene: TRBV5-1; abundance: -; j_gene: TRBJ2-7; CDR3aa: CASSLKGQEYEQYF; CDR3nt: TGCGCCAGCAGTCTAAAGGGACAGGAATACGAGCAGTACTTC
d_gene: -; v_gene: TRBV7-6; abundance: -; j_gene: TRBJ2-1; CDR3aa: CASSNPPRASNEQFF; CDR3nt: TGTGCCAGCAGCAACCCACCTAGGGCCTCGAATGAGCAGTTCTTC
d_gene: TRBD2; v_gene: TRBV14; abundance: -; j_gene: TRBJ2-3; CDR3aa: CASSRRSRTSGFTDTQYF; CDR3nt: TGTGCCAGCAGCCGGAGATCACGGACTAGCGGGTTCACAGATACGCAGTATTTT
d_gene: TRBD1; v_gene: TRBV5-5; abundance: -; j_gene: TRBJ2-3; CDR3aa: CASSFLLQGAKDTQYF; CDR3nt: TGTGCCAGCAGCTTCCTCCTACAGGGGGCGAAAGATACGCAGTATTTT
d_gene: TRBD1; v_gene: TRBV7-3; abundance: -; j_gene: TRBJ1-1; CDR3aa: CASKAGGRTEAFF; CDR3nt: TGTGCCTCCAAGGCAGGGGGCCGAACTGAAGCTTTCTTT
d_gene: -; v_gene: TRBV28; abundance: -; j_gene: TRBJ1-4; CDR3aa: CASKPSPQTNEKLFF; CDR3nt: TGTGCCAGCAAACCCAGCCCGCAGACTAATGAAAAACTGTTTTTT
d_gene: -; v_gene: TRBV5-1; abundance: -; j_gene: TRBJ2-7; CDR3aa: CASSLEATRKGEQYF; CDR3nt: TGCGCCAGCAGCTTGGAAGCCACGCGTAAGGGCGAGCAGTACTTC
d_gene: -; v_gene: TRBV29-1; abundance: -; j_gene: TRBJ2-1; CDR3aa: CSVARTNEQFF; CDR3nt: TGCAGCGTTGCACGGACCAATGAGCAGTTCTTC
d_gene: TRBD1; v_gene: TRBV10-3; abundance: -; j_gene: TRBJ1-1; CDR3aa: CAISERGQANTEAFF; CDR3nt: TGTGCCATCAGTGAGAGGGGACAGGCGAACACTGAAGCTTTCTTT
d_gene: -; v_gene: TRBV5-1; abundance: -; j_gene: TRBJ1-2; CDR3aa: CASSVRAATTANYGYTF; CDR3nt: TGCGCCAGCAGCGTCCGTGCAGCCACAACAGCTAACTATGGCTACACCTTC
d_gene: -; v_gene: TRBV28; abundance: -; j_gene: TRBJ1-5; CDR3aa: CASFRTDQPQHF; CDR3nt: TGTGCCAGTTTCAGGACCGATCAGCCCCAGCATTTT
d_gene: -; v_gene: TRBV20-1; abundance: -; j_gene: TRBJ2-1; CDR3aa: CSAPKNEQFF; CDR3nt: TGCAGTGCTCCTAAGAATGAGCAGTTCTTC
d_gene: TRBD1; v_gene: TRBV9; abundance: -; j_gene: TRBJ2-5; CDR3aa: CASSVLDRGQETQYF; CDR3nt: TGTGCCAGCAGCGTCTTGGACAGGGGGCAAGAGACCCAGTACTTC
d_gene: -; v_gene: TRBV12-5; abundance: -; j_gene: TRBJ2-7; CDR3aa: CASGLVGTRIVQYF; CDR3nt: TGTGCTAGTGGTTTGGTTGGGACAAGGATTGTGCAGTACTTC
d_gene: -; v_gene: TRBV30; abundance: -; j_gene: TRBJ2-1; CDR3aa: CAWSVPANEQFF; CDR3nt: TGTGCCTGGAGTGTACCTGCCAATGAGCAGTTCTTC
d_gene: -; v_gene: TRBV28; abundance: -; j_gene: TRBJ2-2; CDR3aa: CASSPTQSGELFF; CDR3nt: TGTGCCAGCAGTCCCACACAGAGCGGGGAGCTGTTTTTT
d_gene: -; v_gene: TRBV28; abundance: -; j_gene: TRBJ2-1; CDR3aa: CASSPLQGVVNEQFF; CDR3nt: TGTGCCAGCAGCCCGCTACAGGGAGTCGTCAATGAGCAGTTCTTC
d_gene: TRBD2; v_gene: TRBV30; abundance: -; j_gene: TRBJ2-7; CDR3aa: CAWSVRGGSTGGEQYF; CDR3nt: TGTGCCTGGAGTGTTCGTGGCGGGAGCACTGGGGGGGAGCAGTACTTC
d_gene: TRBD2; v_gene: TRBV7-6; abundance: -; j_gene: TRBJ2-1; CDR3aa: CASSLGGLAEIGNNEQFF; CDR3nt: TGTGCCAGCAGCTTAGGGGGACTAGCGGAGATAGGAAACAATGAGCAGTTCTTC
d_gene: -; v_gene: TRBV28; abundance: few; j_gene: TRBJ2-7; CDR3aa: CASQSFGGSYEQYF; CDR3nt: TGTGCCAGTCAGTCCTTCGGAGGTAGCTACGAGCAGTACTTC
d_gene: TRBD1; v_gene: TRBV27; abundance: -; j_gene: TRBJ2-3; CDR3aa: CASRSDRGPTDTQYF; CDR3nt: TGTGCCAGCAGATCCGACAGGGGGCCCACAGATACGCAGTATTTT